This passage covers 32 T cell receptor beta chains from one sample sequenced in a study of cytomegalovirus exposure and HLA in healthy donors. Profiling relied on immunoSEQ multiplex PCR, and the TCRdb table lists in-frame clones only, not all of them. The sample yields around 150,000 clones, about 85% seen once. The sample taken for sequencing was PBMCs. All receptors derive from a man aged 25 to 40 in good health and CMV-seropositive.

The chain combines TRBV13 with TRBJ2-2; 7 bases line up with TRBD1. The germline gives CDR1 PRHDT, CDR2 FYEKMQ (reference sequence). Unmatched junction bases numbered 10, after V lost 5 bases and J lost 7 bases. The CDR3 is made up of 15 amino acids. The CDR3, as DNA: TGTGCCAGCAGCACCCGACAGGGCGGTGACGGGGAGCTGTTTTTT. Residues: CASSTRQGGDGELFF.

The V and J genes are TRBV27 and TRBJ2-7; D unresolved. CDR1 and CDR2 from the germline V gene are MNHEY and SMNVEV (reference sequence). The CDR3 is 14 amino acids. Trimming pared 5 bases from V and 0 bases from J, leaving 11 bases between. CDR3 residues: CASSPQTYSYEQYF. The CDR3 DNA reads TGTGCCAGCAGTCCCCAAACTTACTCCTACGAGCAGTACTTC.

This chain links TRBV11-2 with TRBJ2-7; D may be TRBD1 (7 bases). Trimming shortened V by 1 base and J by 1 base, and 11 bases separated the two germline ends. The CDR3 has 15 residues. Germline CDR1 and CDR2: SGHAT and FQNNGV. The CDR3 loop reads CASSLAEGASYEQYF. The DNA for the CDR3 is TGTGCCAGCAGCTTAGCGGAGGGGGCTTCCTACGAGCAGTACTTC.

The chain uses TRBV5-1 and TRBJ1-2; D is possibly TRBD1 (5 bases). Germline-derived CDR1 and CDR2 are SGHRS and YFSETQ. V was cut by 4 bases and J by 3 bases, with 13 bases left in between. This CDR3 has 14 residues. Here the CDR3 DNA reads TGCGCCAGCAGCCCCGTCCCAGGGCACTATGGCTACACCTTC. Translating it yields CASSPVPGHYGYTF. Together with reference TRBV5-1 and TRBJ1-2, the CDR3 gives the full variable domain: KAGVTQTPRYLIKTRGQQVTLSCSPISGHRSVSWYQQTPGQGLQFLFEYFSETQRNKGNFPGRFSGRQFSNSRSEMNVSTLELGDSALYLCASSPVPGHYGYTFGSGTRLTVV.

The chain uses TRBV30 and TRBJ1-2; 8 nucleotides align to TRBD1. There are 13 residues in the CDR3. The trim removed 6 bases at V and 7 bases at J, leaving 10 bases unmatched. The germline V gene encodes CDR1 GTSNPN and CDR2 SVGIG (reference sequence). The CDR3 coding sequence is TGTGCCTGCACTCAGACAGGGGCCTCTGGCTACACCTTC. Protein: CACTQTGASGYTF.

The rearrangement links TRBV6-1 to TRBJ1-5, with D possibly TRBD1 on 6 matching bases. Trimming cost V 5 bases and J 0 bases, with 11 bases left between them. Germline CDR1 MNHNS, CDR2 SASEGT. This CDR3 contains 15 residues. CDR3 in DNA: TGTGCCAGCAGTTCGGACAGACATAGCAATCAGCCCCAGCATTTT. Amino acid sequence: CASSSDRHSNQPQHF.

This chain links TRBV14 with TRBJ1-1; no clear D gene. Trimming took 0 bases from V and 4 from J, leaving 15 bases between them. This CDR3 is built from 16 residues. From germline, CDR1 is SGHDN and CDR2 FVKESK. CDR3 residues: CASSQERQRGFTEAFF. The DNA of the CDR3 is TGTGCCAGCAGCCAAGAAAGGCAGCGAGGTTTCACTGAAGCTTTCTTT.

The V gene is TRBV7-2, the J gene TRBJ2-7; 12 bases match TRBD1. Trimming cost V 5 bases and J 5 bases; bases outside gene matches: 16. The CDR3 is 18 amino acids. Germline V gene lookup returns CDR1 SGHTA and CDR2 FQGNSA. This chain's CDR3 is CASSIRDRGRQTSHEQYF. CDR3 bases: TGTGCCAGCAGCATCCGGGACAGGGGGCGTCAGACTTCCCACGAGCAGTACTTC.

The chain couples TRBV15 to TRBJ2-1; 8 bases are a match to TRBD1. V shed 5 bases and J 15 bases; nucleotides not matched to a gene: 18. This CDR3 spans 15 amino acids. CDR1 and CDR2 (germline): LNHNV, YYDKDF (reference sequence). Written as DNA, the CDR3 is TGTGCCACCAGCCACAATGGACAGGGAATTAAGGGACCGTTCTTC. It specifies CATSHNGQGIKGPFF.

The chain recombines TRBV4-1 with TRBJ1-4; TRBD1 matches 9 bases. Germline V CDR1 and CDR2: MGHRA, YSYEKL. Unmatched junction bases numbered 15, after V lost 1 base and J lost 6 bases. CDR3 length: 19 residues. The CDR3 here is CASSQAVPGQGSWDEKLFF. The CDR3 nucleotides read TGCGCCAGCAGCCAAGCCGTCCCGGGACAGGGATCATGGGATGAAAAACTGTTTTTT.

This chain uses TRBV7-2 with TRBJ1-3; D might be TRBD1 (5 bases). This CDR3 spans 15 amino acids. The V gene's germline CDR1 is SGHTA and CDR2 FQGNSA. Trimming stripped 4 bases from V and 2 bases from J, with 12 bases between. The CDR3: CASSSQGRAGNTIYF. The CDR3 nucleotides read TGTGCCAGCAGCTCCCAGGGTCGGGCTGGAAACACCATATATTTT.

This clone showed up just a few times. The chain is built from TRBV10-1 and TRBJ1-3, with D perhaps TRBD1 (6 bases). Trimming cost V 8 bases and J 1 base, with 6 bases left between them. CDR1 is WNHNN, CDR2 SYGVQD, per germline (reference sequence). This CDR3 is built from 12 residues. The CDR3 sequence is CASGTSGNTIYF. In DNA, the CDR3 is TGCGCCAGCGGGACATCTGGAAACACCATATATTTT.

This rearrangement joins TRBV7-9 to TRBJ1-6; 8 nucleotides line up with TRBD1. Germline lookup yields CDR1 SEHNR and CDR2 FQNEAQ (reference sequence). This CDR3 has 15 residues. V lost 7 bases, J lost 13 bases, and 15 bases stayed unmatched. The CDR3 region has the DNA TGTGCCAGCAACGTAAGACAGGGGCCCTCAGATCCCCTCCACTTT. Residues: CASNVRQGPSDPLHF.

The chain couples TRBV2 to TRBJ2-7; 9 nucleotides align to TRBD1. The CDR3 runs 14 residues. Trimming took 8 bases from V and 1 from J; bases not matched to a gene: 6. Germline CDR1 reads SNHLY; CDR2 reads FYNNEI. In DNA, the CDR3 is TGTGCCAGCGAATTCGGACAGGGGTCCTACGAGCAGTACTTC. This sequence encodes CASEFGQGSYEQYF. Variable domain in full (rest from reference TRBV2 and TRBJ2-7): EPEVTQTPSHQVTQMGQEVILRCVPISNHLYFYWYRQILGQKVEFLVSFYNNEISEKSEIFDDQFSVERPDGSNFTLKIRSTKLEDSAMYFCASEFGQGSYEQYFGPGTRLTVT.

This clone came up a few times. The chain is built from TRBV7-2 and TRBJ1-6; no clear D. Germline V lookup: CDR1 SGHTA, CDR2 FQGNSA. The CDR3 extends over 12 amino acids. The CDR3 nucleotides read TGTGGACTATCTACCGGGAATTCACCCCTCCACTTT. It codes for CGLSTGNSPLHF.

The chain is built from TRBV19 and TRBJ2-3, with TRBD2 identical over 10 bases. The CDR3 extends over 14 amino acids. Germline CDR1 reads LNHDA; CDR2 reads SQIVND (reference sequence). V gave up 5 bases and J gave up 5 bases; unmatched junction bases: 4. CDR3 in DNA: TGTGCCAGTAGTTTAAGCGGGGGGGGAGATACGCAGTATTTT. Translation gives CASSLSGGGDTQYF.

The chain joins TRBV27 to TRBJ2-7; 9 positions agree with TRBD1. The CDR3 is 16 amino acids. CDR1 and CDR2 from the germline V gene are MNHEY and SMNVEV (reference sequence). Losses at the gene ends were 5 bases for V and 3 bases for J; bases not matched to a gene: 11. CDR3 sequence reads: CASSPSQGAVVYEQYF. CDR3 bases: TGTGCCAGCAGTCCCTCACAGGGGGCGGTGGTCTACGAGCAGTACTTC.

This clone was seen only once. CDR3 region: CASSWTGINEKLFF. CDR3 nucleotides: TGCGCCAGCAGCTGGACAGGGATTAATGAAAAACTGTTTTTT. The rearrangement links TRBV5-1 to TRBJ1-4; 8 bases line up with TRBD1. V shed 3 bases, J shed 4 bases, and the junction held 2 bases outside the gene matches. The germline V gene encodes CDR1 SGHRS and CDR2 YFSETQ. The length of the CDR3 is 14 residues.

CDR3 protein: CASTRGLAGQETQYF. CDR3 DNA sequence: TGTGCCAGTACCCGAGGACTAGCGGGCCAAGAGACCCAGTACTTC. This chain joins TRBV19 and TRBJ2-5; the match to TRBD2 covers 11 bases. CDR3 length equals 15 residues. The germline CDR1 and CDR2 sequences are LNHDA and SQIVND (reference sequence). The V segment lost 7 bases and the J segment 1 base; nucleotides outside the gene matches: 5.

This clone was observed a single time. The chain carries TRBV7-2 and TRBJ1-3; 7 bases are shared with TRBD1. CDR1 is SGHTA, CDR2 FQGNSA, per germline. The CDR3 contains 16 residues. V dropped 3 bases and J dropped 3; count of bases not matched to a gene: 8. The DNA of the CDR3 is TGTGCCAGCAGCTTCGTGGGACAGCGTCTTGGAAACACCATATATTTT. Its protein is CASSFVGQRLGNTIYF.

This chain links TRBV7-9 with TRBJ2-3; D call uncertain. Germline loops: CDR1 SEHNR, CDR2 FQNEAQ (reference sequence). V was trimmed by 7 bases and J by 2 bases, leaving 4 bases between them. The CDR3 loop spans 11 amino acids. The CDR3 nucleotides are TGTGCCAGCATCCTCACAGATACGCAGTATTTT. This encodes CASILTDTQYF.

J is TRBJ2-2 and V is TRBV2; 9 positions match TRBD1. The CDR3 has 16 amino acids. Trimming removed 4 bases from V and 2 bases from J; junction bases left unmatched: 5. CDR1 and CDR2 (germline): SNHLY, FYNNEI. The CDR3 is CASSVRGQGNTGELFF. The CDR3 coding sequence is TGTGCCAGCAGTGTAAGGGGACAGGGCAACACCGGGGAGCTGTTTTTT.

This chain joins TRBV29-1 and TRBJ1-1; no clear D gene. The CDR3 loop spans 11 amino acids. The germline gives CDR1 SQVTM, CDR2 ANQGSEA. For the CDR3, the DNA is TGCAGTGCGAGGGAGGGTACTGAAGCTTTCTTT. Amino acid sequence: CSAREGTEAFF. Full variable domain (remainder filled in from reference TRBV29-1 and TRBJ1-1): SAVISQKPSRDICQRGTSLTIQCQVDSQVTMMFWYRQQPGQSLTLIATANQGSEATYESGFVIDKFPISRPNLTFSTLTVSNMSPEDSSIYLCSAREGTEAFFGQGTRLTVV.

The chain has TRBV29-1 and TRBJ2-7; 7 nucleotides agree with TRBD1. Germline V CDR1 and CDR2: SQVTM, ANQGSEA. Trimming at V came to 1 base and at J to 3 bases, leaving 9 bases not matched to a gene. This CDR3 contains 15 residues. DNA of the CDR3: TGCAGCGTTGAAGGGGCACAGGGGATACGCTACGAGCAGTACTTC. The encoded protein is CSVEGAQGIRYEQYF.

The V call is TRBV10-3, the J call TRBJ2-3; D may be TRBD1 (7 bases). The V gene lost 7 bases and the J gene lost 3 bases, with 17 bases spanning the gap. Germline lookup yields CDR1 ENHRY and CDR2 SYGVKD. The CDR3 contains 15 residues. CDR3 sequence: CAIMRGDSATDTQYF. In nucleotides, the CDR3 is TGTGCCATCATGAGGGGGGACAGCGCTACAGATACGCAGTATTTT.

The chain couples TRBV7-6 to TRBJ2-5; 12 bases align to TRBD2. With V trimmed by 5 bases and J by 3 bases, 7 bases remained unmatched. This CDR3 is 16 amino acids long. Germline values: CDR1 SGHVS, CDR2 FNYEAQ. This CDR3 reads CASSHELAGGEETQYF. Here the CDR3 DNA reads TGTGCCAGCAGCCACGAACTAGCGGGGGGTGAAGAGACCCAGTACTTC.

This clone was found a few times. The chain recombines TRBV4-3 with TRBJ2-7; D not resolved. With 0 bases removed from V and 0 bases from J, the gap between germline ends came to 9 bases. Germline V gives CDR1 LGHNA, CDR2 YSLEER. The CDR3 contains 15 residues. CDR3 bases: TGCGCCAGCAGCCAAGATCTAGGCAGCTCCTACGAGCAGTACTTC. Amino acids: CASSQDLGSSYEQYF.

This clone was seen a few times. The chain employs TRBV5-1 and TRBJ2-2; D possibly corresponds to TRBD2 (5 bases). Trimming removed 2 bases at V and 2 bases at J, with 10 bases between. This CDR3 comprises 15 residues. CDR1 and CDR2 from the germline V gene are SGHRS and YFSETQ. CDR3 sequence reads: CASSFASLNTGELFF. The CDR3 coding sequence is TGCGCCAGCAGCTTCGCTAGCCTCAACACCGGGGAGCTGTTTTTT.

The CDR3 sequence: CASSQDIGQFPYEQYF. The CDR3 nucleotides are TGCGCCAGCAGCCAAGATATAGGACAGTTCCCGTACGAGCAGTACTTC. This chain connects TRBV4-3 to TRBJ2-7; a possible D gene is TRBD1 (6 bases). CDR3 length: 16 amino acids. In germline, CDR1 is LGHNA, CDR2 YSLEER. Trimming took off 0 bases at V and 4 bases at J, with 16 bases between the two ends.

This chain links TRBV10-3 with TRBJ2-7; 9 bases map to TRBD1. CDR1 is ENHRY and CDR2 is SYGVKD in the germline V gene. This CDR3 has 14 residues. V lost 11 bases, J lost 0 bases, and 8 bases stayed unmatched. The CDR3 here is CAADRGTSSYEQYF. CDR3 coding DNA: TGTGCCGCCGACAGGGGGACCAGCTCCTACGAGCAGTACTTC.

The rearrangement links TRBV11-2 to TRBJ1-3; D gene uncertain. Trimming took off 1 base at V and 4 bases at J, with 11 bases between the two ends. The CDR3 loop spans 15 amino acids. Germline V CDR1 and CDR2: SGHAT, FQNNGV. This chain's CDR3 is CASSLVRHSGNTIYF. In DNA form, the CDR3 reads TGTGCCAGCAGCTTAGTCAGGCACTCGGGAAACACCATATATTTT.

Only one count was recorded for this clone. The rearrangement uses TRBV5-1 and TRBJ2-3, with D possibly matching TRBD2 (5 bases). CDR1 is SGHRS and CDR2 is YFSETQ in the germline V gene. The CDR3 is 15 residues long. The V end was cut by 1 base, the J end by 0 bases, with 9 bases between. The CDR3, as DNA: TGCGCCAGCAGCTTGCGAGGGAAAAGCACAGATACGCAGTATTTT. Translated, it gives CASSLRGKSTDTQYF.